These 32 T cell receptor beta chains share one sample of origin, sequenced in a study of T cells in Graves' hyperthyroidism and ophthalmopathy. What was amplified from RNA transcripts were TCR beta CDR3 regions. When the TCR CDR3 underwent first-round RT-PCR, the HTBI primer set was used. TCRdb redid the calling of the multiplex PCR reads with MiXCR, one entry per CDR3 protein. The sample lists over 250,000 distinct CDR3 sequences, 20% to 25% occurring once. Sequenced material: blood. These receptors came from a man aged 30 to 45 with Graves' ophthalmopathy.

This clonotype was counted many times. The chain joins TRBV2 to TRBJ2-5; tentatively, D is TRBD1 (6 bases). CDR3 length: 15 residues. Germline V lookup: CDR1 SNHLY, CDR2 FYNNEI. Trimming pared 1 base from V and 7 bases from J, leaving 16 bases between. CDR3 in amino acids: CASSEGRGDLGTQYF. The CDR3 DNA follows: TGTGCCAGCAGTGAAGGCAGGGGCGACCTTGGGACCCAGTACTTC.

This clonotype was seen a few times. The chain recombines TRBV20-1 with TRBJ2-7, with a weak D call TRBD2 (7 bases). Trimming removed 1 base at V and 5 bases at J, with 12 bases between. The CDR3 sequence is 13 residues long. Germline-derived CDR1 and CDR2 are DFQATT and SNEGSKA (reference sequence). The CDR3 DNA follows: TGCAGTGCTAGAGGGGAGGGGGGAGACGAGCAGTACTTC. This encodes CSARGEGGDEQYF.

The chain joins TRBV19 to TRBJ1-2; D call uncertain. Trimming pared 3 bases from V and 0 bases from J, leaving 11 bases between. The V gene's germline CDR1 is LNHDA and CDR2 SQIVND (reference sequence). This CDR3 contains 15 residues. CDR3 nucleotide sequence: TGTGCCAGTAGTATGGACGGCCGTTCTAACTATGGCTACACCTTC. It codes for CASSMDGRSNYGYTF. Complete variable domain (other parts from reference TRBV19 and TRBJ1-2): DGGITQSPKYLFRKEGQNVTLSCEQNLNHDAMYWYRQDPGQGLRLIYYSQIVNDFQKGDIAEGYSVSREKKESFPLTVTSAQKNPTAFYLCASSMDGRSNYGYTFGSGTRLTVV.

This clonotype occurred a few times. The chain recombines TRBV20-1 with TRBJ2-3; tentative D call: TRBD2 (5 bases). CDR3 length: 14 amino acids. Trimming stripped 4 bases from V and 4 bases from J, with 15 bases between. Per the germline V gene, CDR1 is DFQATT and CDR2 is SNEGSKA (reference sequence). In nucleotides, the CDR3 is TGCAGTGCTATCCCCGGCGGGTACTCAGATACGCAGTATTTT. Translated: CSAIPGGYSDTQYF.

This clonotype was counted only a few times. The chain combines TRBV30 with TRBJ1-1, with a tentative D call TRBD1 (5 bases). The CDR3 consists of 15 residues. Between the trimmed V and J ends, which lost 3 bases and 6 bases, there was a span of 20 bases. Germline V lookup: CDR1 GTSNPN, CDR2 SVGIG (reference sequence). DNA of the CDR3: TGTGCCTGGAGCCCAGAGACAGTCGGGGGTCCTGAAGCTTTCTTT. Translating it yields CAWSPETVGGPEAFF.

The CDR3 is CASSVGVGWNNEKLFF. In nucleotides, the CDR3 is TGTGCCAGCAGCGTAGGTGTAGGGTGGAATAATGAAAAACTGTTTTTT. The chain uses TRBV9 and TRBJ1-4; unclear D gene. Germline CDR1 SGDLS, CDR2 YYNGEE. Deletions cut 0 bases from V and 4 bases from J, with 13 bases between. The CDR3 is made up of 16 amino acids.

This clonotype was found many times. V is TRBV11-3 and J is TRBJ2-2; TRBD2 aligns across 8 bases. The CDR3 extends over 14 amino acids. Trimming cost V 5 bases and J 3 bases; bases outside gene matches: 2. CDR1 and CDR2 (germline): SGHNT, YENEEA. The CDR3 here is CASSLGRDTGELFF. The CDR3 DNA reads TGTGCCAGCAGCCTCGGGAGGGACACCGGGGAGCTGTTTTTT.

This clonotype has more than one count but fewer than ten. The chain carries TRBV19 and TRBJ2-1, with 9 nucleotides matching TRBD2. V was pared by 5 bases and J by 7 bases, with 3 bases of the junction left unmatched. This CDR3 has 13 amino acids. CDR1 LNHDA and CDR2 SQIVND come from the germline V gene (reference sequence). DNA for the CDR3: TGTGCCAGTAGTGTAAGCGGGAGGAATGAGCAGTTCTTC. This codes for CASSVSGRNEQFF.

A few counts support this clonotype. V and J are TRBV11-1 and TRBJ2-5; 10 bases fit TRBD2. V was clipped by 4 bases and J by 5 bases; unmatched bases: 1. From germline, CDR1 is SGHAT and CDR2 FQDESV (reference sequence). The CDR3 has 13 residues. DNA for the CDR3: TGTGCCAGCAGCTCTAGCGGGAGTGAGACCCAGTACTTC. This gives the protein CASSSSGSETQYF.

The rearrangement links TRBV19 to TRBJ2-2, with 13 bases aligning to TRBD2. Germline CDR1 reads LNHDA; CDR2 reads SQIVND (reference sequence). Trimming cost V 3 bases and J 4 bases; bases outside gene matches: 2. The CDR3 contains 16 residues. The CDR3 bases are TGTGCCAGTAGTATGGGACTAGCGGGGAGCACCGGGGAGCTGTTTTTT. Amino acids: CASSMGLAGSTGELFF.

This clonotype was seen a few times. The DNA for the CDR3 is TGTGCCAGCAGTTACTCTTCGTGGGCAGCCGGTTATGAAGCTTTCTTT. Translating gives CASSYSSWAAGYEAFF. This rearrangement joins TRBV6-5 to TRBJ1-1; D not resolved. Germline CDR1 is MNHEY and CDR2 is SVGAGI. This CDR3 comprises 16 residues. Trimming stripped 0 bases from V and 7 bases from J, with 18 bases between.

The sample holds many counts of this clonotype. The gene calls are TRBV3-1 and TRBJ2-1; 7 positions agree with TRBD2. The CDR3 loop spans 15 amino acids. Germline CDR1 and CDR2: LGHDT and YNNKEL (reference sequence). V shed 4 bases and J 1 base; nucleotides not matched to a gene: 4. Written as DNA, the CDR3 is TGTGCCAGCAGCCGTAGCGGGTTTTCCTACAATGAGCAGTTCTTC. Residues: CASSRSGFSYNEQFF.

The table lists this clonotype with many counts. The rearrangement uses TRBV28 and TRBJ2-2; D is unresolved. CDR3 length: 13 residues. With 1 base removed from V and 7 bases from J, the gap between germline ends came to 7 bases. Germline V CDR1 and CDR2: MDHEN, SYDVKM. The CDR3 DNA reads as TGTGCCAGCAGTTTATTGGGCCTCGGGGAGCTGTTTTTT. It is translated as CASSLLGLGELFF.

This clonotype came up many times. This chain connects TRBV11-2 to TRBJ2-1; D is ambiguous. CDR1 and CDR2 (germline): SGHAT, FQNNGV. This CDR3 is 14 amino acids long. Trimming left V 1 base short and J 3 bases short, with 7 bases between. In DNA form, the CDR3 reads TGTGCCAGCAGCTTAGCCTCGCGCTACAATGAGCAGTTCTTC. As protein: CASSLASRYNEQFF. The variable domain in full, completed from reference TRBV11-2 and TRBJ2-1, reads EAGVAQSPRYKIIEKRQSVAFWCNPISGHATLYWYQQILGQGPKLLIQFQNNGVVDDSQLPKDRFSAERLKGVDSTLKIQPAKLEDSAVYLCASSLASRYNEQFFGPGTRLTVL.

This clonotype was seen at least ten times. The V call is TRBV19, the J call TRBJ1-5; the match to TRBD1 covers 9 bases. V was clipped by 9 bases and J by 2 bases; unmatched bases: 8. Germline V gene sequence: CDR1 LNHDA, CDR2 SQIVND (reference sequence). The CDR3 sequence is 15 residues long. The CDR3 nucleotides read TGTGCCAGCAGTTTTCGGGACAGGGGCAATCAGCCCCAGCATTTT. This gives the protein CASSFRDRGNQPQHF. Based on the CDR3 plus reference TRBV19 and TRBJ1-5, the full variable domain is DGGITQSPKYLFRKEGQNVTLSCEQNLNHDAMYWYRQDPGQGLRLIYYSQIVNDFQKGDIAEGYSVSREKKESFPLTVTSAQKNPTAFYLCASSFRDRGNQPQHFGDGTRLSIL.

In this sample, this clonotype turned up many times. In nucleotides, the CDR3 is TGTGCCAGCAGTAAGCCAGGGGGTTTAGGTGTCGCTGAAGCTTTCTTT. This sequence encodes CASSKPGGLGVAEAFF. The gene calls are TRBV28 and TRBJ1-1, with 7 nucleotides matching TRBD1. This CDR3 region has 16 residues. V dropped 5 bases and J dropped 6; count of bases not matched to a gene: 15. Looked up from germline, CDR1 is MDHEN and CDR2 is SYDVKM. The full variable domain, with the rest looked up from reference TRBV28 and TRBJ1-1, is DVKVTQSSRYLVKRTGEKVFLECVQDMDHENMFWYRQDPGLGLRLIYFSYDVKMKEKGDIPEGYSVSREKKERFSLILESASTNQTSMYLCASSKPGGLGVAEAFFGQGTRLTVV.

The gene calls are TRBV2 and TRBJ2-1; 8 nucleotides agree with TRBD2. CDR1 and CDR2 (germline): SNHLY, FYNNEI. The junction had 17 bases not matched to a gene; V was cut back by 4 bases and J by 0 bases. This CDR3 spans 20 amino acids. CDR3 in amino acids: CASSVRIRGTSGSSYNEQFF. DNA of the CDR3: TGTGCCAGCAGTGTGAGGATAAGGGGTACTAGCGGAAGCTCCTACAATGAGCAGTTCTTC.

The chain recombines TRBV28 with TRBJ1-2, with D perhaps TRBD1 (5 bases). V was trimmed by 3 bases and J by 5 bases, leaving 13 bases between them. Per germline, CDR1 MDHEN and CDR2 SYDVKM. The CDR3 spans 14 residues. This CDR3 reads CASSFPGAEYGYTF. In DNA, the CDR3 is TGTGCCAGCAGTTTCCCCGGGGCCGAGTATGGCTACACCTTC.

The gene calls are TRBV19 and TRBJ2-1, with 8 positions matching TRBD1. V shed 4 bases and J 8 bases; nucleotides not matched to a gene: 10. The CDR3 runs to 15 residues. Germline V gene sequence: CDR1 LNHDA, CDR2 SQIVND (reference sequence). Written as DNA, the CDR3 is TGTGCCAGTAGTAGCGGCAGGGGGCTGTCCGATGAGCAGTTCTTC. It is translated as CASSSGRGLSDEQFF.

This sequence joins TRBV20-1 and TRBJ2-7; 7 bases match TRBD1. CDR1 is DFQATT, CDR2 SNEGSKA, per germline (reference sequence). The CDR3 totals 13 residues. The J segment lost 3 bases and the V segment lost 3 bases, leaving 5 bases of the junction unmatched. CDR3 sequence (DNA): TGCAGTGCTAGGTCAGGGACAGACTACGAGCAGTACTTC. Its protein is CSARSGTDYEQYF.

The V gene is TRBV9, the J gene TRBJ2-7, with D possibly TRBD1 on 8 matching bases. Germline-derived CDR1 and CDR2 are SGDLS and YYNGEE. The CDR3 runs to 14 residues. The germline V and J ends were trimmed by 4 bases and 6 bases, with 17 bases remaining between them. DNA of the CDR3: TGTGCCAGCAGCATCGGACAGGGAGGGGGCGAGCAGTACTTC. It specifies CASSIGQGGGEQYF.

This clonotype was counted a few times. The chain carries TRBV3-1 and TRBJ2-5; TRBD1 aligns across 7 bases. Germline CDR1 reads LGHDT; CDR2 reads YNNKEL (reference sequence). The CDR3 runs to 14 residues. V gave up 4 bases and J gave up 4 bases; unmatched junction bases: 6. The CDR3 is CASSLRQGRETQYF. CDR3 in DNA: TGTGCCAGCAGCCTGCGACAGGGAAGAGAGACCCAGTACTTC.

This clonotype was counted only a few times. The junction differs from germline at one of its ends, possibly a read error. The chain has TRBV9 and TRBJ2-1, with 9 bases aligning to TRBD2. CDR1 and CDR2 (germline): SGDLS, YYNGEE. The CDR3 runs to 16 residues. The CDR3 coding sequence is TGTGCCAGCAGCGTGACAGCCGGGACTAGCTACCATGAGCAGTTCTTC. Residues: CASSVTAGTSYHEQFF.

This clonotype was observed at least ten times. V usage is TRBV7-8 and J usage is TRBJ1-5, with 9 bases identical to TRBD1. The V and J ends lost 5 bases and 0 bases, in that order; junction bases with no gene match: 2. The germline V gene encodes CDR1 SGHVS and CDR2 FQNEAQ. CDR3 length: 15 residues. CDR3 region: CASSRDRVSNQPQHF. The CDR3 region has the DNA TGTGCCAGCAGCCGGGACAGGGTTAGCAATCAGCCCCAGCATTTT.

The V call is TRBV7-9, the J call TRBJ2-3, with 10 bases matching TRBD1. J gave up 5 bases and V 2 bases, and 4 bases lay outside the gene matches. CDR3 size: 15 residues. CDR1 is SEHNR and CDR2 is FQNEAQ in the germline V gene (reference sequence). The CDR3 nucleotides are TGTGCCAGCAGCTTATCGGGACAGGGGTTAGATACGCAGTATTTT. This codes for CASSLSGQGLDTQYF. Complete variable domain (other parts from reference TRBV7-9 and TRBJ2-3): DTGVSQNPRHKITKRGQNVTFRCDPISEHNRLYWYRQTLGQGPEFLTYFQNEAQLEKSRLLSDRFSAERPKGSFSTLEIQRTEQGDSAMYLCASSLSGQGLDTQYFGPGTRLTVL.

In this sample, this clonotype turned up a few times. V usage is TRBV15 and J usage is TRBJ1-5, with a weak D call TRBD1 (5 bases). The CDR3 loop spans 17 amino acids. V was trimmed by 0 bases and J by 3 bases, leaving 15 bases between them. Germline CDR1 reads LNHNV; CDR2 reads YYDKDF (reference sequence). CDR3: CATSRDVVRQINQPQHF. CDR3 bases: TGTGCCACCAGCAGAGATGTGGTTAGACAGATCAATCAGCCCCAGCATTTT.

This clonotype was seen at least ten times. The genes are TRBV27 and TRBJ1-6; TRBD1 matches 7 bases. V shed 3 bases, J shed 2 bases, and the junction held 4 bases outside the gene matches. This CDR3 comprises 16 residues. Germline V lookup: CDR1 MNHEY, CDR2 SMNVEV (reference sequence). The CDR3 sequence is CASSLGQNPYNSPLHF. In DNA form, the CDR3 reads TGTGCCAGCAGTTTGGGACAGAACCCCTATAATTCACCCCTCCACTTT.

The V gene is TRBV7-6, the J gene TRBJ1-3; D gene uncertain. The CDR3 runs to 15 residues. The V and J ends lost 5 bases and 3 bases respectively, with 14 bases between them. Germline V gene data show CDR1 as SGHVS and CDR2 as FNYEAQ. CDR3 bases: TGTGCCAGCAGCCCCGGTTGGGCAGTTGGAAACACCATATATTTT. It encodes CASSPGWAVGNTIYF.

In regard to this clonotype: A much larger clone differs from this one at a single base, so this may be a read error. The chain uses TRBV30 and TRBJ1-5; D is perhaps TRBD1 (5 bases). This CDR3 is 13 amino acids long. Germline V gives CDR1 GTSNPN, CDR2 SVGIG (reference sequence). CDR3 nucleotides: TGTGCCTGGAGTCAACAGGAGGGCCAGCCCCGGCATTTT. Its translation is CAWSQQEGQPRHF.

The table lists this clonotype with a few counts. The chain links TRBV5-1 to TRBJ2-1; 12 bases are shared with TRBD2. Germline V gene sequence: CDR1 SGHRS, CDR2 YFSETQ. The CDR3 runs to 17 residues. V was pared by 0 bases and J by 9 bases, with 10 bases of the junction left unmatched. CDR3 coding DNA: TGCGCCAGCAGCTTGGACACTTCTAGCGGGAGGGCCGGTGAGCAGTTCTTC. This sequence encodes CASSLDTSSGRAGEQFF.

This clonotype was observed a few times. The J gene is TRBJ2-1, the V gene TRBV3-1; TRBD2 aligns across 14 bases. Losses at the gene ends were 3 bases for V and 6 bases for J; bases not matched to a gene: 10. The CDR3 has 18 amino acids. Germline CDR1 LGHDT, CDR2 YNNKEL (reference sequence). CDR3 amino acids: CASSHSGTSGRVGNEQFF. The CDR3 DNA follows: TGTGCCAGCAGCCACTCCGGGACTAGCGGGAGAGTGGGCAATGAGCAGTTCTTC.

This clonotype was detected a few times. The CDR3 DNA reads as TGTGCCAGCAGTCAACAGGAGGTGCTTTCACCCCTCCACTTT. Amino acid sequence: CASSQQEVLSPLHF. The rearrangement joins TRBV28 to TRBJ1-6; TRBD1 might be the D (5 bases). There are 14 residues in the CDR3. Trimming shortened V by 5 bases and J by 9 bases, and 14 bases separated the two germline ends. Germline V gives CDR1 MDHEN, CDR2 SYDVKM.